Following are 10 T cell receptor beta chains from one sample sequenced in a study of blood T cell repertoires in COVID-19. Some clones are missing from TCRdb's copy, which holds only in-frame ones; the method was immunoSEQ multiplex PCR. The repertoire consists of 300,000 or so clones, with around 84% occurring once and the leading ten covering 1% to 1.5%. Sequencing used peripheral blood. Receptors were obtained from a man between 65 and 85 years old with acute or convalescent COVID-19.

V gene TRBV9 combines with J gene TRBJ1-1, with 7 nucleotides matching TRBD1. V lost 1 base, J lost 0 bases, and 3 bases stayed unmatched. There are 15 residues in the CDR3. Per the germline V gene, CDR1 is SGDLS and CDR2 is YYNGEE. CDR3 amino acids: CASSVQGEMNTEAFF. In DNA form, the CDR3 reads TGTGCCAGCAGCGTACAGGGGGAAATGAACACTGAAGCTTTCTTT.

The chain carries TRBV6-5 and TRBJ1-3; D may be TRBD1 (5 bases). This CDR3 has 16 amino acids. Trimming took 0 bases from V and 2 from J, leaving 11 bases between them. Germline V gene lookup returns CDR1 MNHEY and CDR2 SVGAGI. The CDR3 here is CASSYSPTEAGNTIYF. CDR3 DNA: TGTGCCAGCAGTTACTCCCCGACAGAGGCTGGAAACACCATATATTTT.

This clone was seen just once. The rearrangement joins TRBV3-1 (or the pseudogene TRBV3-2) to TRBJ1-1; D call uncertain. CDR1 is LGHDT, CDR2 YNNKEL, per germline (reference sequence). The CDR3 is made up of 15 amino acids. V was pared by 0 bases and J by 0 bases, with 8 bases between. The CDR3 protein is CASSQEPSMNTEAFF. In DNA, the CDR3 is TGTGCCAGCAGCCAAGAGCCCTCTATGAACACTGAAGCTTTCTTT.

This chain joins TRBV28 and TRBJ2-3; 10 bases agree with TRBD2. The junction had 5 bases not matched to a gene; V was cut back by 5 bases and J by 3 bases. The germline CDR1 and CDR2 sequences are MDHEN and SYDVKM. CDR3 size: 15 residues. The CDR3 nucleotides read TGTGCCAGCAGTGGAGCGGGGGGGCCTACAGATACGCAGTATTTT. It translates to CASSGAGGPTDTQYF.

The chain couples TRBV7-9 to TRBJ1-2, with D possibly being TRBD1 (6 bases). V dropped 3 bases and J dropped 4 bases, with 9 bases sitting between them. The CDR3 has 13 residues. CDR1 is SEHNR and CDR2 is FQNEAQ in the germline V gene (reference sequence). The CDR3 is CASSLTGAYGYTF. The CDR3 DNA reads as TGTGCCAGCAGCTTGACAGGCGCCTATGGCTACACCTTC.

The CDR3 loop reads CASSVLGAQTGELFF. The CDR3 region has the DNA TGTGCCAGCAGTGTTCTGGGGGCCCAGACCGGGGAGCTGTTTTTT. V and J are TRBV2 and TRBJ2-2; possibly TRBD1 for D (6 bases). V dropped 4 bases and J dropped 5 bases, with 14 bases sitting between them. Germline V gene data show CDR1 as SNHLY and CDR2 as FYNNEI. This CDR3 comprises 15 residues.

Details on this clone: The sample carries other DNA sequences with the same CDR3. The chain is built from TRBV12-3 or TRBV12-4 and TRBJ2-5, with D perhaps matching TRBD2 (6 bases). The V end was cut by 1 base, the J end by 5 bases, with 8 bases between. CDR3 length: 13 residues. In nucleotides, the CDR3 is TGTGCCAGCAGTTTAGGCGGGAAGGAGACCCAGTACTTC. Its translation: CASSLGGKETQYF.

The genes are TRBV5-4 and TRBJ2-3; no clear D. V shed 0 bases and J shed 3 bases, with 8 bases lying between them. CDR3 length equals 14 residues. The V gene's germline CDR1 is SGHNT and CDR2 YYREEE (reference sequence). The CDR3 reads CASSLGRETDTQYF. CDR3 bases: TGTGCCAGCAGCTTGGGAAGAGAGACAGATACGCAGTATTTT.

The gene calls are TRBV18 and TRBJ2-7; D not resolved. The CDR3 is 14 residues long. Trimming shortened V by 3 bases and J by 2 bases, and 11 bases separated the two germline ends. Per the germline V gene, CDR1 is KGHSH and CDR2 is LQKENI. CDR3: CASSPGSSTYEQYF. The CDR3, as DNA: TGTGCCAGCTCACCGGGCTCGTCAACCTACGAGCAGTACTTC.

This clone has just one count. This chain uses TRBV2 with TRBJ1-2; D possibly corresponds to TRBD1 (5 bases). Trimming pared 4 bases from V and 0 bases from J, leaving 9 bases between. This CDR3 comprises 14 residues. Germline assignment: CDR1 SNHLY and CDR2 FYNNEI. The CDR3 is CASSGRGTNYGYTF. CDR3 sequence (DNA): TGTGCCAGCAGTGGTAGGGGCACTAACTATGGCTACACCTTC.